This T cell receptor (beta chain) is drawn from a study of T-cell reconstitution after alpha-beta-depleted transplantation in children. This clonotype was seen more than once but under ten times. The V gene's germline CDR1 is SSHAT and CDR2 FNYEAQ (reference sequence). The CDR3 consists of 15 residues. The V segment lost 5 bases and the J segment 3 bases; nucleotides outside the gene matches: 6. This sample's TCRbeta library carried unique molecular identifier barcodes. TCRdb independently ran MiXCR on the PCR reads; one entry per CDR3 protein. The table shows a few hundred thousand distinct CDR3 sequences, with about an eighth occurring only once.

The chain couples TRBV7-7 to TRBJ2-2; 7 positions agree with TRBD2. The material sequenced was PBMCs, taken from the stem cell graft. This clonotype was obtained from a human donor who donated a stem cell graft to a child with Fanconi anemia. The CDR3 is CASSAAGRDTGELFF. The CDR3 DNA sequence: TGTGCCAGCAGCGCCGCAGGGAGGGACACCGGGGAGCTGTTTTTT. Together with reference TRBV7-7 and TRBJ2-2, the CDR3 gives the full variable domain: GAGVSQSPRYKVTKRGQDVTLRCDPISSHATLYWYQQALGQGPEFLTYFNYEAQPDKSGLPSDRFSAERPEGSISTLTIQRTEQRDSAMYRCASSAAGRDTGELFFGEGSRLTVL.